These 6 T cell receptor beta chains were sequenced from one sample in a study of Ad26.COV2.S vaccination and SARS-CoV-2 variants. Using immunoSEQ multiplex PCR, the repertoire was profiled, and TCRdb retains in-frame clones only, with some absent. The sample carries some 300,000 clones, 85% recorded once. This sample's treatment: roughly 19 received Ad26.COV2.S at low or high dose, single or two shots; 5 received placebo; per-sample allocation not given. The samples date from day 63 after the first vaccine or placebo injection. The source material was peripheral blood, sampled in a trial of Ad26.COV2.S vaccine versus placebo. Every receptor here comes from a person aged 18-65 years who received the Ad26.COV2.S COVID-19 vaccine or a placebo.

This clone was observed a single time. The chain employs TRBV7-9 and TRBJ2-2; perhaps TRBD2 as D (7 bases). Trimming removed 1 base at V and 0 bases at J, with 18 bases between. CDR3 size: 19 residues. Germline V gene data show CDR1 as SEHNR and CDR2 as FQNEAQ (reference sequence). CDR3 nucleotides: TGTGCCAGCAGCTTAGTCAACGGGGGGCGCCTTGCGAACACCGGGGAGCTGTTTTTT. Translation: CASSLVNGGRLANTGELFF.

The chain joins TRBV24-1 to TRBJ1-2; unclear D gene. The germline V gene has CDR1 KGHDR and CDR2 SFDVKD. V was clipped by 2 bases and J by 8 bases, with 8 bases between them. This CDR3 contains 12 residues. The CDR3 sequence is CATSDSGLGYTF. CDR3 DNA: TGTGCCACCAGTGATTCGGGGTTGGGCTACACCTTC.

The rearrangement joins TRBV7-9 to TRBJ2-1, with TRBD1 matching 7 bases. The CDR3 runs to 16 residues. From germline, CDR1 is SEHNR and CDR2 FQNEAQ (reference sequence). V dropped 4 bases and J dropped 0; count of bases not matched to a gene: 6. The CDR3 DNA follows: TGTGCCAGCAGCTCTACAGGGGTCCTCTCCTACAATGAGCAGTTCTTC. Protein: CASSSTGVLSYNEQFF.

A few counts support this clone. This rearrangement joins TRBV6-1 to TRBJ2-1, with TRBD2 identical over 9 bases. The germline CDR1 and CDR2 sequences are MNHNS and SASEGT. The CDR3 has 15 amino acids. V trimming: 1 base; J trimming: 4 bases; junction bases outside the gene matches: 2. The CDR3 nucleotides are TGTGCCAGCAGTGAAGAGGCGGGGGGGTACAATGAGCAGTTCTTC. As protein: CASSEEAGGYNEQFF.

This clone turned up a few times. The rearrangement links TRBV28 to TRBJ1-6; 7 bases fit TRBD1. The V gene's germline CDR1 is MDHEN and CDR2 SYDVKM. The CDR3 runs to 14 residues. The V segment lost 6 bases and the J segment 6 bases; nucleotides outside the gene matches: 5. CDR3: CASRRGQANSPLHF. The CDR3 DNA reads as TGTGCCAGCAGAAGAGGACAGGCTAATTCACCCCTCCACTTT.

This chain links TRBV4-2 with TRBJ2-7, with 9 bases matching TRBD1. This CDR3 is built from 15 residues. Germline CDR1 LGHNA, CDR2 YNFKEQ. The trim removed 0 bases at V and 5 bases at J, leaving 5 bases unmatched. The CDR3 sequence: CASSQEGQGGDEQYF. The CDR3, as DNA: TGTGCCAGCAGCCAAGAGGGACAGGGAGGAGACGAGCAGTACTTC.